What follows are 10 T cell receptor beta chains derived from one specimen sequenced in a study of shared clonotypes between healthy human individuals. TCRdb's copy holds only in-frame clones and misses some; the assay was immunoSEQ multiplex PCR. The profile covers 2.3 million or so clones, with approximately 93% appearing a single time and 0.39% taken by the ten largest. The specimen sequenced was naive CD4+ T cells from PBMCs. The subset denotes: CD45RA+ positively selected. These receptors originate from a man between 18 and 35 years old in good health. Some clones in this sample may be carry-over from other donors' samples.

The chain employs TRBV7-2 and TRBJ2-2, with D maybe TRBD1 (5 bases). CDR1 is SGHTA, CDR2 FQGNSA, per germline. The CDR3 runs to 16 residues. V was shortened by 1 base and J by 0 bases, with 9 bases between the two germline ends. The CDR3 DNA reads TGTGCCAGCAGCTTAGGTCACAGGACGAACACCGGGGAGCTGTTTTTT. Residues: CASSLGHRTNTGELFF.

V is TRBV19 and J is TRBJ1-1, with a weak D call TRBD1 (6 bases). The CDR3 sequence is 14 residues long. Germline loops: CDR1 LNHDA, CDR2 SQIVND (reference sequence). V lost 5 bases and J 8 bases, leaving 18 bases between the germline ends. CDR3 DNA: TGTGCCAGTAGTGTAGTTCAGGGGCGGTCAGAAGCTTTCTTT. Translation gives CASSVVQGRSEAFF.

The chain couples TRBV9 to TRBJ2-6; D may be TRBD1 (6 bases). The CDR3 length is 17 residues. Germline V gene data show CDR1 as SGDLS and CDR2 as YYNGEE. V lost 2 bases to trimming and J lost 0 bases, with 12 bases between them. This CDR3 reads CASSVGQSLSGANVLTF. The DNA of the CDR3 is TGTGCCAGCAGCGTCGGACAGTCTCTCTCTGGGGCCAACGTCCTGACTTTC. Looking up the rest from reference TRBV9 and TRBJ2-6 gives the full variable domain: DSGVTQTPKHLITATGQRVTLRCSPRSGDLSVYWYQQSLDQGLQFLIQYYNGEERAKGNILERFSAQQFPDLHSELNLSSLELGDSALYFCASSVGQSLSGANVLTFGAGSRLTVL.

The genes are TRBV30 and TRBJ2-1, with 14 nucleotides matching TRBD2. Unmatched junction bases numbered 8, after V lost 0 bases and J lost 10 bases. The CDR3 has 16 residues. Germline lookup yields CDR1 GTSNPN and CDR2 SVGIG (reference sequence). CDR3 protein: CAWSVGAGLAGAEQFF. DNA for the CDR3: TGTGCCTGGAGTGTGGGGGCGGGACTAGCGGGAGCCGAGCAGTTCTTC.

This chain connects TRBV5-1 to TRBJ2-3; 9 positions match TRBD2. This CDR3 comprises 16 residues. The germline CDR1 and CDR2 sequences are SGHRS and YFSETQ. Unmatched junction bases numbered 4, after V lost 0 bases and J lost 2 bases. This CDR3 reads CASSLVAGAFTDTQYF. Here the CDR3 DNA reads TGCGCCAGCAGCTTGGTAGCGGGAGCGTTCACAGATACGCAGTATTTT.

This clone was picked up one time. This chain's CDR3 is CASSSLAAEFF. Here the CDR3 DNA reads TGTGCCAGCAGTTCCTTAGCCGCAGAGTTCTTC. The J gene is TRBJ2-1, the V gene TRBV28; D gene uncertain. Germline loops: CDR1 MDHEN, CDR2 SYDVKM. The CDR3 length is 11 residues. Trimming left V 4 bases short and J 14 bases short, with 12 bases between.

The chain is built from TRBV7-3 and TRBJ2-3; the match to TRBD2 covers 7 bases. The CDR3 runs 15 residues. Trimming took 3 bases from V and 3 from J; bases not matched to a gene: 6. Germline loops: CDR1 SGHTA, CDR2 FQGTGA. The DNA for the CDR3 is TGTGCCAGCAGCTTGGCCGGGGGGTGGACAGATACGCAGTATTTT. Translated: CASSLAGGWTDTQYF. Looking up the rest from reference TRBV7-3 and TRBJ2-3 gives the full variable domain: GAGVSQTPSNKVTEKGKYVELRCDPISGHTALYWYRQSLGQGPEFLIYFQGTGAADDSGLPNDRFFAVRPEGSVSTLKIQRTERGDSAVYLCASSLAGGWTDTQYFGPGTRLTVL.

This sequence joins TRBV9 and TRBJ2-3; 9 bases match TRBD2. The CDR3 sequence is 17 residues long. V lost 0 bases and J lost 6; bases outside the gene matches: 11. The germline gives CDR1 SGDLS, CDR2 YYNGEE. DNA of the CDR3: TGTGCCAGCAGCGTAGTGTCCGGCGGGAGGGCCGGCGATACGCAGTATTTT. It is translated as CASSVVSGGRAGDTQYF.

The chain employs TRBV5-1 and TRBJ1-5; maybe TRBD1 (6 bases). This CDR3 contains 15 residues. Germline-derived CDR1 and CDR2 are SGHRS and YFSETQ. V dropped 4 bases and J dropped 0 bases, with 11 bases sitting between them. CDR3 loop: CASSPETGSNQPQHF. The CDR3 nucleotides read TGCGCCAGCAGCCCTGAGACAGGTAGCAATCAGCCCCAGCATTTT.

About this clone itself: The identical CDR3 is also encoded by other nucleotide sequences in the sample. The CDR3 DNA follows: TGCAGTGCTAGTTCGGAAGAGACCCAGTACTTC. This codes for CSASSEETQYF. The rearrangement joins TRBV20-1 to TRBJ2-5; D gene unclear. V was cut by 3 bases and J by 3 bases, with 5 bases left in between. The CDR3 is made up of 11 amino acids. Germline V gene data show CDR1 as DFQATT and CDR2 as SNEGSKA (reference sequence).